Below, 14 T cell receptor beta chains from the same sample are listed, as sequenced in a study of shared clonotypes between healthy human individuals. Method: immunoSEQ multiplex PCR; TCRdb's copy keeps in-frame clones and lacks some. The table has about 2.3 million clones, 85% to 95% seen once. Sequencing was carried out using naive CD4+ T cells from PBMCs. Subset specified: CD45RA+ positively selected. The receptors stem from a man younger than 30 in good health. Some clones in this sample may be carry-over from other donors' samples.

V gene TRBV7-2 combines with J gene TRBJ2-7; 7 nucleotides line up with TRBD2. CDR1 and CDR2 (germline): SGHTA, FQGNSA. The V and J ends lost 5 bases and 4 bases, in that order; junction bases with no gene match: 14. The CDR3 contains 16 residues. The CDR3 protein is CASSKRRSGREYEQYF. CDR3 nucleotides: TGTGCCAGCAGCAAGAGACGGTCCGGGCGGGAGTACGAGCAGTACTTC.

The chain is built from TRBV5-6 and TRBJ2-4; TRBD2 matches 7 bases. Trimming cost V 1 base and J 2 bases; bases outside gene matches: 6. This CDR3 has 16 amino acids. The germline gives CDR1 SGHDT, CDR2 YYEEEE. The CDR3 DNA reads TGTGCCAGCAGCTTGAGGAAGGGAGGGACCAAAAACATTCAGTACTTC. This gives the protein CASSLRKGGTKNIQYF.

The CDR3 loop reads CASSSQLVGVPEAFF. The CDR3 nucleotides read TGTGCCAGCAGCTCCCAACTTGTTGGGGTACCTGAAGCTTTCTTT. The gene calls are TRBV7-2 and TRBJ1-1, with D unresolved. Germline CDR1 SGHTA, CDR2 FQGNSA. CDR3 length equals 15 residues. Trimming pared 4 bases from V and 6 bases from J, leaving 18 bases between.

The chain uses TRBV28 and TRBJ1-1; D may be TRBD1 (5 bases). The ends were cut back, 6 bases at V and 1 base at J, with 15 bases in the middle. Germline V gene lookup returns CDR1 MDHEN and CDR2 SYDVKM. The CDR3 is 15 amino acids. The DNA for the CDR3 is TGTGCCAGCAGCCTCCGGTCGGGGGGGAACACTGAAGCTTTCTTT. Its protein product is CASSLRSGGNTEAFF.

This chain links TRBV27 with TRBJ2-7; D might be TRBD2 (5 bases). The CDR3 has 15 residues. Germline CDR1 is MNHEY and CDR2 is SMNVEV (reference sequence). Between the trimmed V and J ends, which lost 6 bases and 0 bases, there was a span of 15 bases. As DNA, the CDR3 is TGTGCCAGCAGCCAGGACTCCTGGAACTCCTACGAGCAGTACTTC. It specifies CASSQDSWNSYEQYF.

The chain recombines TRBV19 with TRBJ1-1; D is uncertain. The CDR3 totals 13 residues. Trimming removed 7 bases from V and 3 bases from J, with 12 bases in between. Germline V gene data show CDR1 as LNHDA and CDR2 as SQIVND (reference sequence). The DNA for the CDR3 is TGTGCCAGTAACGGAGGAGGTTACACTGAAGCTTTCTTT. Translating it yields CASNGGGYTEAFF. The full variable domain, completed using reference TRBV19 and TRBJ1-1, is DGGITQSPKYLFRKEGQNVTLSCEQNLNHDAMYWYRQDPGQGLRLIYYSQIVNDFQKGDIAEGYSVSREKKESFPLTVTSAQKNPTAFYLCASNGGGYTEAFFGQGTRLTVV.

Of note for this clone: Distinct nucleotide sequences in the sample also encode this CDR3. This chain connects TRBV6-1 to TRBJ2-7; D call uncertain. The CDR3 contains 11 residues. Germline assignment: CDR1 MNHNS and CDR2 SASEGT. V gave up 4 bases and J gave up 6 bases, with 7 bases separating them. CDR3 loop: CASSAGGEQYF. For the CDR3, the DNA is TGTGCCAGCAGTGCGGGCGGCGAGCAGTACTTC.

The chain combines TRBV5-4 with TRBJ1-3; TRBD1 might be the D (5 bases). The CDR3 is 17 residues long. V was cut by 4 bases and J by 0 bases, with 17 bases left in between. In germline, CDR1 is SGHNT, CDR2 YYREEE (reference sequence). CDR3 sequence: CASSGGLRGASGNTIYF. CDR3 bases: TGTGCCAGCAGCGGGGGACTACGAGGGGCCTCTGGAAACACCATATATTTT.

This chain joins TRBV27 and TRBJ2-2; D not certain. Per the germline V gene, CDR1 is MNHEY and CDR2 is SMNVEV (reference sequence). The V end was cut by 2 bases, the J end by 0 bases, with 4 bases between. The CDR3 contains 14 residues. CDR3 nucleotides: TGTGCCAGCAGTTTAACAGCGAACACCGGGGAGCTGTTTTTT. Protein sequence: CASSLTANTGELFF.

Comment on this clone: Other nucleotide sequences in the sample specify the same CDR3. CDR3 coding DNA: TGTGCCAGCAGCCCCTACAATCAGCCCCAGCATTTT. Translated, it gives CASSPYNQPQHF. The chain links TRBV7-2 to TRBJ1-5; D gene ambiguous. Germline CDR1 reads SGHTA; CDR2 reads FQGNSA. The V gene lost 5 bases and the J gene lost 3 bases, with 5 bases spanning the gap. This CDR3 spans 12 amino acids.

This clone turned up a few times. The sample contains more than one DNA sequence encoding this CDR3. The chain joins TRBV19 to TRBJ1-5; D gene ambiguous. The V end was cut by 3 bases, the J end by 4 bases, with 7 bases between. Germline V gene data show CDR1 as LNHDA and CDR2 as SQIVND (reference sequence). The CDR3 sequence is 13 residues long. CDR3 bases: TGTGCCAGTAGTATCGGATTTAATCAGCCCCAGCATTTT. Its protein is CASSIGFNQPQHF.

CDR3 nucleotides: TGCGCCAGCAGCTTGTTGGGACGCAGGGGCACTGAAGCTTTCTTT. It encodes CASSLLGRRGTEAFF. The rearrangement links TRBV5-1 to TRBJ1-1; a possible D gene is TRBD1 (6 bases). Germline V lookup: CDR1 SGHRS, CDR2 YFSETQ. V was cut by 1 base and J by 4 bases, with 14 bases left in between. This CDR3 has 15 residues.

The rearrangement links TRBV18 to TRBJ2-1; TRBD1 agrees at 7 bases. CDR3 size: 17 residues. J lost 8 bases, V lost 3 bases, and 16 bases had no gene match. Germline-derived CDR1 and CDR2 are KGHSH and LQKENI. The CDR3 nucleotides are TGTGCCAGCTCACCTCGGCCGGGACAGACGGAAATCGATGAGCAGTTCTTC. This sequence encodes CASSPRPGQTEIDEQFF. Looking up the rest from reference TRBV18 and TRBJ2-1 gives the full variable domain: NAGVMQNPRHLVRRRGQEARLRCSPMKGHSHVYWYRQLPEEGLKFMVYLQKENIIDESGMPKERFSAEFPKEGPSILRIQQVVRGDSAAYFCASSPRPGQTEIDEQFFGPGTRLTVL.

Of note for this clone: Additional DNA sequences in this sample encode the identical CDR3. The chain links TRBV19 to TRBJ2-7; D uncertain. This CDR3 is built from 14 residues. V lost 2 bases and J lost 0, with 8 bases in between. Germline V gives CDR1 LNHDA, CDR2 SQIVND (reference sequence). This chain's CDR3 is CASSIQGSSYEQYF. DNA for the CDR3: TGTGCCAGTAGTATACAAGGTAGCTCCTACGAGCAGTACTTC.